A selection of T cell receptor beta chains follows, all from one sample in a study of blood T cell repertoires in COVID-19. Sequencing used immunoSEQ multiplex PCR; TCRdb keeps in-frame clones, though not all of them. The sample lists approximately 300,000 clones; 80% to 95% were seen once. The specimen sequenced was peripheral blood. The source of these receptors is a woman in her twenties or thirties with COVID-19, enrolled during active disease. CDR3s include the opening cysteine and the closing phenylalanine or tryptophan. Fields, in order: D gene, clone size, J gene, V gene, CDR3 protein, CDR3 DNA. A D gene is named only where the DNA matches it firmly. Clone size is shown for a subset of rows, as once, few, many or a class of expanded clone.

. . TRBJ2-1 TRBV3-1/TRBV3-2 CASSTDSANEQFF TGTGCCAGCAGTACAGACAGCGCTAATGAGCAGTTCTTC
TRBD2 . TRBJ2-1 TRBV11-2 CASSLAGLAGDEQFF TGTGCCAGCAGCTTGGCGGGACTAGCGGGAGATGAGCAGTTCTTC
TRBD1 . TRBJ2-7 TRBV5-1 CASSPGSDRALHEQYF TGCGCCAGCAGCCCCGGTTCGGACAGGGCCCTCCACGAGCAGTACTTC
. . TRBJ2-1 TRBV7-9 CASSSLAYEQFF TGTGCCAGCAGCTCATTAGCTTATGAGCAGTTCTTC
. . TRBJ1-6 TRBV7-3 CASSLQGDSPLHF TGTGCCAGCAGCTTACAAGGAGATTCACCCCTCCACTTT
. . TRBJ1-1 TRBV24-1 CATSEGQGNTEAFF TGTGCCACCAGTGAGGGGCAGGGGAACACTGAAGCTTTCTTT
TRBD1 many TRBJ2-7 TRBV28 CASSPQGAGAYEQYF TGTGCCAGCAGCCCCCAGGGGGCGGGCGCCTACGAGCAGTACTTC
. . TRBJ2-1 TRBV2 CASSGILAIGNEQFF TGTGCCAGCAGTGGGATCTTAGCGATTGGGAATGAGCAGTTCTTC
. . TRBJ2-5 TRBV5-1 CASSLAFGSETQYF TGCGCCAGCAGCTTGGCCTTCGGGTCCGAGACCCAGTACTTC
. . TRBJ1-5 TRBV28 CASSLPRTLYQPQHF TGTGCCAGCAGTTTACCCCGGACACTTTATCAGCCCCAGCATTTT
TRBD1 . TRBJ2-7 TRBV29-1 CSVWDSSYEQYF TGCAGCGTTTGGGACAGCTCCTACGAGCAGTACTTC
. . TRBJ2-1 TRBV7-2 CASSAAGYNEQFF TGTGCCAGCAGCGCCGCGGGCTACAATGAGCAGTTCTTC
. . TRBJ2-7 TRBV15 CATSRGHTANYEQYF TGTGCCACCAGCCGAGGTCATACAGCCAACTACGAGCAGTACTTC
. . TRBJ2-7 TRBV21-1 CASSKLGGQYF TGTGCCAGCAGCAAATTGGGGGGGCAGTACTTC
. . TRBJ1-1 TRBV6-1 CASSEYGGLNTEAFF TGTGCCAGCAGTGAATATGGGGGCCTGAACACTGAAGCTTTCTTT
. . TRBJ1-2 TRBV21-1 CASSKKGPQGDGYTF TGTGCCAGCAGCAAGAAAGGACCACAGGGGGACGGCTACACCTTC
TRBD2 once TRBJ2-7 TRBV7-9 CASSDTSGPSYEQYF TGTGCCAGCAGCGATACTAGCGGGCCCTCCTACGAGCAGTACTTC
TRBD1 . TRBJ2-5 TRBV9 CASSVIGQGGETQYF TGTGCCAGCAGCGTAATCGGACAGGGAGGCGAGACCCAGTACTTC
TRBD1 . TRBJ2-7 TRBV19 CASSSTGVDYEQYF TGTGCCAGTAGCAGCACAGGGGTCGACTACGAGCAGTACTTC
TRBD2 . TRBJ2-2 TRBV4-1 CASSQIYRLAGPTGELFF TGCGCCAGCAGCCAAATCTATCGGCTAGCGGGGCCCACCGGGGAGCTGTTTTTT
TRBD1 . TRBJ1-5 TRBV5-1 CASSSAGGNQPQHF TGCGCCAGCAGCTCGGCAGGGGGAAATCAGCCCCAGCATTTT
TRBD1 . TRBJ2-7 TRBV7-8 CASSYTGGSYEQYF TGTGCCAGCAGCTACACAGGGGGGAGCTACGAGCAGTACTTC
. . TRBJ1-1 TRBV7-9 CASSPRGGVNTEAFF TGTGCCAGCAGCCCTCGGGGAGGGGTAAACACTGAAGCTTTCTTT
TRBD1 once TRBJ1-1 TRBV28 CASKNRGPGTEAFF TGTGCCAGCAAGAACAGGGGGCCTGGCACTGAAGCTTTCTTT
TRBD2 . TRBJ2-5 TRBV11-2 CASSLGLAGVETQYF TGTGCCAGCAGCCTGGGACTAGCGGGAGTTGAGACCCAGTACTTC